The clone carrying this T cell receptor (beta chain) was found a few times. The data were obtained in a study of cytomegalovirus exposure and HLA in healthy donors. The PCR had 60 Vbeta and 13 Jbeta primers. Assay: immunoSEQ multiplex PCR; the TCRdb copy retains only in-frame clones and omits some. The table lists around 80,000 clones, around 78% of them singletons. The CDR3 extends over 13 amino acids. Germline loops: CDR1 SGHAT, CDR2 FQNNGV. The ends were cut back, 7 bases at V and 5 bases at J, with 15 bases in the middle. The chain couples TRBV11-2 to TRBJ2-7, with a tentative D call TRBD1 (5 bases). Sequenced sample: PBMCs. The TCR originated in a man between 18 and 29 years old in good health and CMV-seropositive. In nucleotides, the CDR3 is TGTGCCAGCAACTTCCAGGGAATAGACGAGCAGTACTTC. It yields the protein CASNFQGIDEQYF.